The 7 T cell receptor beta chains listed next were all sequenced from one sample in a study of cytomegalovirus exposure and HLA in healthy donors. The study ran its PCR with 60 Vbeta and 13 Jbeta primers. Sequencing was performed with immunoSEQ multiplex PCR; in TCRdb, only in-frame clones are kept and a portion is missing. The sample includes 150,000 or so clones, around 79% seen only once; the top ten take about 3%. Sample: PBMCs. These receptor sequences come from a man between 35 and 55 years old in good health and CMV-seropositive.

Only one count was recorded for this clone. The rearrangement joins TRBV6-1 to TRBJ2-3, with no clear D. Germline CDR1 and CDR2: MNHNS and SASEGT. This CDR3 has 12 amino acids. V lost 7 bases, J lost 2 bases, and 7 bases lay in between. Written as DNA, the CDR3 is TGTGCCAGCACGAGCAACACAGATACGCAGTATTTT. Encoded protein: CASTSNTDTQYF.

The chain has TRBV13 and TRBJ2-7, with TRBD2 matching over 15 bases. The CDR3 totals 15 residues. J was trimmed by 6 bases and V by 5 bases; bases with no gene match: 5. Germline CDR1 is PRHDT and CDR2 is FYEKMQ (reference sequence). The CDR3 region is CASSGGTSGRFEQYF. CDR3 nucleotide sequence: TGTGCCAGCAGCGGAGGGACTAGCGGGAGGTTCGAGCAGTACTTC.

This chain links TRBV7-9 with TRBJ2-1; 14 nucleotides line up with TRBD2. CDR1 and CDR2 (germline): SEHNR, FQNEAQ (reference sequence). The CDR3 contains 17 residues. Trimming removed 3 bases from V and 4 bases from J; junction bases left unmatched: 5. The CDR3 loop reads CASSFRTSGRSYNEQFF. The CDR3 DNA reads as TGTGCCAGCAGCTTTAGGACTAGCGGGAGGTCTTACAATGAGCAGTTCTTC.

Only a few counts were recorded for this clone. The chain recombines TRBV7-2 with TRBJ1-2; 11 bases map to TRBD1. CDR1 SGHTA and CDR2 FQGNSA come from the germline V gene. CDR3 length equals 14 residues. Trimming cost V 5 bases and J 4 bases; bases outside gene matches: 3. The CDR3 protein is CASSRDRGTYGYTF. The CDR3 DNA is TGTGCCAGCAGCCGGGACAGGGGGACCTATGGCTACACCTTC.

This rearrangement joins TRBV7-2 to TRBJ1-2; D unresolved. CDR1 SGHTA and CDR2 FQGNSA come from the germline V gene. V dropped 5 bases and J dropped 7 bases, with 11 bases sitting between them. CDR3 size: 12 residues. CDR3 sequence: CASSLRVGGYTF. CDR3 coding DNA: TGTGCCAGCAGCCTCCGGGTTGGTGGCTACACCTTC.

This chain uses TRBV6-6 with TRBJ1-5; possible D gene TRBD1, 6 bases. V dropped 5 bases and J dropped 5 bases, with 19 bases sitting between them. Germline values: CDR1 MNHNY, CDR2 SVGAGI (reference sequence). CDR3 size: 16 residues. This CDR3 is CASSIQRTGLDQPQHF. CDR3 nucleotide sequence: TGTGCCAGCAGTATACAACGAACAGGGCTGGATCAGCCCCAGCATTTT.

This clone occurred a few times. This chain connects TRBV7-6 to TRBJ2-7; 12 bases line up with TRBD1. Trimming removed 6 bases from V and 2 bases from J; junction bases left unmatched: 5. From germline, CDR1 is SGHVS and CDR2 FNYEAQ. There are 15 residues in the CDR3. CDR3 protein: CASRPGTGGPYEQYF. Written as DNA, the CDR3 is TGTGCCAGCAGACCCGGGACAGGGGGCCCCTACGAGCAGTACTTC.